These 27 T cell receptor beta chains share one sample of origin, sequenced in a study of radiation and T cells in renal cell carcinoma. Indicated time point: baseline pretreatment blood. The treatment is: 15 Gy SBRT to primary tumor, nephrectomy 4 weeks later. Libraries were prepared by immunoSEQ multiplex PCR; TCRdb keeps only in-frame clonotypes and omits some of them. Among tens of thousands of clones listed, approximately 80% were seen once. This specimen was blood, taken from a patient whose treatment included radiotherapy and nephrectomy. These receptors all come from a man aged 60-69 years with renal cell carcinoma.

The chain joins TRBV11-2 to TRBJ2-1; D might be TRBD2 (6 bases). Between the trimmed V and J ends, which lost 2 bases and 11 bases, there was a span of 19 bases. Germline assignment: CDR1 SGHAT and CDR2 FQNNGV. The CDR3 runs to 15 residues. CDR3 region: CASSLIVMRGVKQFF. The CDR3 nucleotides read TGTGCCAGCAGCTTAATTGTGATGCGCGGGGTGAAGCAGTTCTTC.

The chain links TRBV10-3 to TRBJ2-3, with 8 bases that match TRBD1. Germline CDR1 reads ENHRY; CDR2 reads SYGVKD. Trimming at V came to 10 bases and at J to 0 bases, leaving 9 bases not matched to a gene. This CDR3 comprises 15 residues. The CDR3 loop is CATRQGRSSTDTQYF. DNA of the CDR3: TGTGCCACCCGACAGGGGCGGTCTAGCACAGATACGCAGTATTTT.

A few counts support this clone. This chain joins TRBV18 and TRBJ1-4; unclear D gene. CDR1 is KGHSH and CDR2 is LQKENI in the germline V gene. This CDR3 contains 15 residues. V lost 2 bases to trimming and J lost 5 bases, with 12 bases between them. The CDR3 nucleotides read TGTGCCAGCTCACCATTAAGGGAACAAAATGAAAAACTGTTTTTT. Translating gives CASSPLREQNEKLFF.

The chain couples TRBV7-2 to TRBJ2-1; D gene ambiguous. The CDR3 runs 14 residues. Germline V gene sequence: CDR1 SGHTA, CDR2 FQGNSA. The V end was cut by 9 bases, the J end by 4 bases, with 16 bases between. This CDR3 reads CASSPSKSYNEQFF. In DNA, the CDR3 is TGTGCCAGTTCTCCGTCGAAATCGTACAATGAGCAGTTCTTC.

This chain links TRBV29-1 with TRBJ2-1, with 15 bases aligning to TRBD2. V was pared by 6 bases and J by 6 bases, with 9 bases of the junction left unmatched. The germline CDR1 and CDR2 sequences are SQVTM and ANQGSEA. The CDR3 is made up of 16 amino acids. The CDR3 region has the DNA TGCAGCGTGCGGACTAGCGGGAGGGCCATTCGCAATGAGCAGTTCTTC. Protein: CSVRTSGRAIRNEQFF.

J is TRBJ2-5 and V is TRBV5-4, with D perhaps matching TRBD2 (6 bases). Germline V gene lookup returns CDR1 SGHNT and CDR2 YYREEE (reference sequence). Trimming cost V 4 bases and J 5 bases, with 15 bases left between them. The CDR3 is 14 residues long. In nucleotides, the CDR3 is TGTGCCAGCAGCCCCCCCGGGACTCAGGAGACCCAGTACTTC. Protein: CASSPPGTQETQYF.

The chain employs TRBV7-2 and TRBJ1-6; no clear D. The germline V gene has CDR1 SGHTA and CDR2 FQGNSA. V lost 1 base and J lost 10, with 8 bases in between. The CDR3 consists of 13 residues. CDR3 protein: CASSLVASSPLHF. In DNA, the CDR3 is TGTGCCAGCAGCTTAGTCGCGAGCTCACCCCTCCACTTT.

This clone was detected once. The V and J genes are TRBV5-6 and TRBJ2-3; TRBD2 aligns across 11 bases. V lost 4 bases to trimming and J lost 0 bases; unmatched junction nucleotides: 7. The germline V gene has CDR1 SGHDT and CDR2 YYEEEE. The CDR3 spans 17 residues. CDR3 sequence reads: CASSIRLAGGSTDTQYF. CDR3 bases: TGTGCCAGCAGCATTCGGCTAGCGGGAGGAAGCACAGATACGCAGTATTTT.

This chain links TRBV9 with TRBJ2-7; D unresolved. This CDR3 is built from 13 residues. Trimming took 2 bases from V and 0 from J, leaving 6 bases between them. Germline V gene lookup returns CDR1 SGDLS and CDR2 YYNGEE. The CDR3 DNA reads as TGTGCCAGCAGCGTCACAGCCTCCTACGAGCAGTACTTC. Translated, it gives CASSVTASYEQYF.

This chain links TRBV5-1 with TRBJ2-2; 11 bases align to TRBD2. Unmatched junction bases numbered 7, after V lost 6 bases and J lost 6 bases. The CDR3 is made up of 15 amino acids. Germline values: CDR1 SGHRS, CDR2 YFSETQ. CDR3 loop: CASMPLAGGSGELFF. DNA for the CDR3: TGCGCCAGCATGCCTCTAGCGGGAGGTTCCGGGGAGCTGTTTTTT.

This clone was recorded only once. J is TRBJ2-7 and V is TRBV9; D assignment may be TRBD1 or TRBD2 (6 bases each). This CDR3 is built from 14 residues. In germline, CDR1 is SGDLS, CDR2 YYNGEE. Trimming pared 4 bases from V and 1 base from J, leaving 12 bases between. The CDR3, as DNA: TGTGCCAGCAGCCTGGGGGGCGGATCCTACGAGCAGTACTTC. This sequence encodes CASSLGGGSYEQYF.

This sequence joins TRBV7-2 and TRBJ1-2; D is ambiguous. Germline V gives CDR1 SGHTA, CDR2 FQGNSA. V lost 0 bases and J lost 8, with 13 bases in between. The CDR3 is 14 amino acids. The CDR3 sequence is CASSLARRAGGYTF. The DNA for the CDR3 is TGTGCCAGCAGCTTAGCAAGGAGGGCGGGAGGCTACACCTTC.

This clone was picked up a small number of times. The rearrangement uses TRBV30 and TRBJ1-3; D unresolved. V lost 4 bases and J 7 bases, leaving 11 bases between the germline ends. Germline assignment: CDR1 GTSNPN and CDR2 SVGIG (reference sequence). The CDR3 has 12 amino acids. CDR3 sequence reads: CAWKKGGNTIYF. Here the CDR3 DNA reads TGTGCCTGGAAAAAGGGAGGGAACACCATATATTTT.

CDR3 DNA: TGTGCCAGCAGCCAGCAGCACGGTTCCTACAATGAGCAGTTCTTC. Translating it yields CASSQQHGSYNEQFF. The V gene is TRBV7-2, the J gene TRBJ2-1; D ambiguous. Trimming left V 5 bases short and J 1 base short, with 12 bases between. Germline-derived CDR1 and CDR2 are SGHTA and FQGNSA. The CDR3 has 15 amino acids.

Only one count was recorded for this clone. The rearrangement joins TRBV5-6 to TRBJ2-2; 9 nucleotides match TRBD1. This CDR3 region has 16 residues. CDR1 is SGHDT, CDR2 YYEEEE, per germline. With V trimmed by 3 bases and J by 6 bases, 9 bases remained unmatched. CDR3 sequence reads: CASSYLGTGLSGELFF. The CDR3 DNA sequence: TGTGCCAGCAGCTACCTCGGGACAGGGTTGTCCGGGGAGCTGTTTTTT.

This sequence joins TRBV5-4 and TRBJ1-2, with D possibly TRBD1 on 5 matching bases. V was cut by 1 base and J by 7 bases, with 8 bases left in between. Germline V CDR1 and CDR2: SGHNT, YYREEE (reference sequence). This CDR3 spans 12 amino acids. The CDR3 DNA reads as TGTGCCAGCAGCTTGAAGGGGCTTGGCTACACCTTC. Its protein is CASSLKGLGYTF. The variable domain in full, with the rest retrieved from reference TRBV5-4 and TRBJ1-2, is ETGVTQSPTHLIKTRGQQVTLRCSSQSGHNTVSWYQQALGQGPQFIFQYYREEENGRGNFPPRFSGLQFPNYSSELNVNALELDDSALYLCASSLKGLGYTFGSGTRLTVV.

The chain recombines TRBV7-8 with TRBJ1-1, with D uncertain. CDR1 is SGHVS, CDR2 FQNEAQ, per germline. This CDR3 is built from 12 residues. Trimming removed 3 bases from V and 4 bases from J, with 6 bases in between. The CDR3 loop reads CASSFHGTEAFF. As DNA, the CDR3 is TGTGCCAGCAGCTTCCACGGCACTGAAGCTTTCTTT.

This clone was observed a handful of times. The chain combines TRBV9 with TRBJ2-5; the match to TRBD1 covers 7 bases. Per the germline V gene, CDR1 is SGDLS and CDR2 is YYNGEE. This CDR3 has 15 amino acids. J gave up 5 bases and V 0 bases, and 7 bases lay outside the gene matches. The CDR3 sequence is CASSVGGTDGETQYF. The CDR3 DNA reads TGTGCCAGCAGCGTAGGAGGGACAGATGGGGAGACCCAGTACTTC.

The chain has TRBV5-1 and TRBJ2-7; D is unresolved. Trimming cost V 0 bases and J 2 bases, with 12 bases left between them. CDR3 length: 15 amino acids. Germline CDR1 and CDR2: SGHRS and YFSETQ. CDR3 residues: CASSLVSRTPYEQYF. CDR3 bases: TGCGCCAGCAGCTTGGTGTCCAGGACCCCCTACGAGCAGTACTTC.

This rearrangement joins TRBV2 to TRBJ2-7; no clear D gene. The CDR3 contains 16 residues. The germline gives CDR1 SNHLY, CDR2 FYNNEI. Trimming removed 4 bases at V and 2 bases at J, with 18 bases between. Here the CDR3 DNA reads TGTGCCAGCAGTGTTAGTGGTGCCAGCTTAACCTACGAGCAGTACTTC. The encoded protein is CASSVSGASLTYEQYF.

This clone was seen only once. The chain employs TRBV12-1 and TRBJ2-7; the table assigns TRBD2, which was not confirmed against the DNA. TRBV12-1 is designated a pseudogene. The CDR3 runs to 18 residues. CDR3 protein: CASSFRLGGSPNPYEQYF. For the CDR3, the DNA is TGTGCCAGCAGCTTTAGGCTCGGCGGTTCCCCAAACCCCTACGAGCAGTACTTC.

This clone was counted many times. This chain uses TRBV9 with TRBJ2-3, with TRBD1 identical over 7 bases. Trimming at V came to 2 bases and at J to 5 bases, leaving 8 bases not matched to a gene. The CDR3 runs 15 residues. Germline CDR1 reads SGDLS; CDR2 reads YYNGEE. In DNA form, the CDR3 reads TGTGCCAGCAGCGTTCGACAGGGTAGAATAGATACGCAGTATTTT. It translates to CASSVRQGRIDTQYF.

This CDR3 reads CASSQEGSGANVLTF. In DNA, the CDR3 is TGCGCCAGCAGCCAAGAGGGCTCTGGGGCCAACGTCCTGACTTTC. This sequence joins TRBV4-3 and TRBJ2-6; D remains unclear. The CDR3 covers 15 residues. Germline V gives CDR1 LGHNA, CDR2 YSLEER. Trimming removed 0 bases at V and 0 bases at J, with 3 bases between.

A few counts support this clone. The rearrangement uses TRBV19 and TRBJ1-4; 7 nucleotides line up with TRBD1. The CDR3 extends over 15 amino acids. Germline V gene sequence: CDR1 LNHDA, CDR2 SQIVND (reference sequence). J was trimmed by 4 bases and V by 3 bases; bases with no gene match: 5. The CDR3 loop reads CASSIPTGINEKLFF. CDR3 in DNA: TGTGCCAGTAGTATTCCGACAGGGATTAATGAAAAACTGTTTTTT.

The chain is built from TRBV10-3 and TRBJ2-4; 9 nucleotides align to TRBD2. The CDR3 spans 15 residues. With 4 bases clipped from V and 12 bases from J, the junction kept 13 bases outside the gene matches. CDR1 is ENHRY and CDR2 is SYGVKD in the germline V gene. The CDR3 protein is CAISAGEVGLARQYF. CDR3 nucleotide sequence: TGTGCCATCAGTGCCGGAGAGGTAGGACTAGCGCGTCAGTACTTC.

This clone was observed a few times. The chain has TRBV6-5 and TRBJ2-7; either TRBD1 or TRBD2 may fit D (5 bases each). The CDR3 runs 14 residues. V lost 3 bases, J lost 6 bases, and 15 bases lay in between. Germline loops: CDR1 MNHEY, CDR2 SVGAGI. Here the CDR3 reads CASSYFREGGEQYF. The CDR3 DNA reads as TGTGCCAGCAGTTATTTCAGGGAAGGAGGCGAGCAGTACTTC.

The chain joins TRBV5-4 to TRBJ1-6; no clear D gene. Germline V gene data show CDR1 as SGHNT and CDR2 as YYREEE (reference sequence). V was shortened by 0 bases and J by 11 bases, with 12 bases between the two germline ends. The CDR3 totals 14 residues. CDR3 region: CASSLGAEATPLHF. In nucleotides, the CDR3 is TGTGCCAGCAGCTTGGGGGCGGAGGCGACACCCCTCCACTTT.